What follows are 5 T cell receptor beta chains derived from one specimen sequenced in a study of OX40 agonist ivuxolimab in advanced cancers. Some clones are missing from TCRdb's copy, which holds only in-frame ones; the method was immunoSEQ multiplex PCR. The table shows tens of thousands of clones, with around 82% occurring only once. The sequencing here drew on CD4+ or CD8+ T cells sorted from blood, taken in a trial of the OX40 agonist ivuxolimab. These receptors were obtained from an adult with an advanced solid tumor such as melanoma, head and neck, liver or kidney cancer.

This clone was counted a few times. The chain carries TRBV19 and TRBJ2-7; 9 nucleotides agree with TRBD1. Germline CDR1 is LNHDA and CDR2 is SQIVND (reference sequence). The CDR3 covers 13 residues. After removal of 3 bases from V and 5 bases from J, the junction contained 2 bases not matched to a gene. CDR3 sequence: CASSITGGDEQYF. CDR3 DNA: TGTGCCAGTAGTATCACAGGGGGCGACGAGCAGTACTTC.

The chain recombines TRBV2 with TRBJ1-1; D might be TRBD1 (5 bases). The V gene lost 4 bases and the J gene lost 5 bases, with 14 bases spanning the gap. The CDR3 totals 14 residues. Germline V gene lookup returns CDR1 SNHLY and CDR2 FYNNEI. Here the CDR3 reads CASSVRQGGTEAFF. The CDR3 DNA reads as TGTGCCAGCAGTGTGCGGCAGGGAGGAACTGAAGCTTTCTTT.

This CDR3 is CASSSRQRATSSYEQYF. The DNA of the CDR3 is TGTGCCAGCAGCTCCCGGCAACGGGCAACAAGCTCCTACGAGCAGTACTTC. This chain connects TRBV13 to TRBJ2-7, with no clear D. The V and J ends lost 4 bases and 0 bases respectively, with 19 bases between them. The CDR3 consists of 17 residues. Germline V lookup: CDR1 PRHDT, CDR2 FYEKMQ (reference sequence).

The V call is TRBV14, the J call TRBJ2-2, with D uncertain. Trimming left V 4 bases short and J 6 bases short, with 15 bases between. In germline, CDR1 is SGHDN, CDR2 FVKESK. The CDR3 runs 15 residues. CDR3 protein: CASSREAGFPGELFF. The CDR3 DNA follows: TGTGCCAGCAGCCGAGAGGCCGGCTTCCCCGGGGAGCTGTTTTTT.

This clone has just a few counts. The V gene is TRBV2, the J gene TRBJ2-5; no reliable D call. V was clipped by 4 bases and J by 3 bases, with 6 bases between them. Germline V lookup: CDR1 SNHLY, CDR2 FYNNEI. The CDR3 runs 12 residues. The DNA of the CDR3 is TGTGCCAGCAGTGCGTTGAAAGAGACCCAGTACTTC. As protein: CASSALKETQYF.